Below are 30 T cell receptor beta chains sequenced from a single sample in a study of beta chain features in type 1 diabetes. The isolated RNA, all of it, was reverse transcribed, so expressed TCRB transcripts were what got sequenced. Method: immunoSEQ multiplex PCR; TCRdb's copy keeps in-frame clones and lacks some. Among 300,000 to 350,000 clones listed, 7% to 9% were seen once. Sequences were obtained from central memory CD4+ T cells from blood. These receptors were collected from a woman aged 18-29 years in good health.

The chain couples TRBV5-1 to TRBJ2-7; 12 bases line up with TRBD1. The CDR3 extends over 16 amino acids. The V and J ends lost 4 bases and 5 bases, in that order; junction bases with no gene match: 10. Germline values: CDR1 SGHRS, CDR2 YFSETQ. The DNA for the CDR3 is TGCGCCAGCAGCGCTACAACCGGGACAGGGGGCGACGAGCAGTACTTC. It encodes CASSATTGTGGDEQYF.

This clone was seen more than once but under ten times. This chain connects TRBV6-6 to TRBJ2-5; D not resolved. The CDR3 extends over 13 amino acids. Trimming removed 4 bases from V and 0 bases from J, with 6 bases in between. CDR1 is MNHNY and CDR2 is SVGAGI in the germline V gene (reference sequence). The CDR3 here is CASSLDYQETQYF. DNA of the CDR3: TGTGCCAGCAGTTTAGACTACCAAGAGACCCAGTACTTC.

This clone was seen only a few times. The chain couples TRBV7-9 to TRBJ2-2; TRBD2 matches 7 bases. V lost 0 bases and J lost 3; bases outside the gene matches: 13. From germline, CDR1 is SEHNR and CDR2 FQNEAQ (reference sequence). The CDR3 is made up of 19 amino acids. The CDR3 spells CASSLAALERGAYTGELFF. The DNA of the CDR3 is TGTGCCAGCAGCTTAGCGGCCCTCGAGCGGGGAGCGTACACCGGGGAGCTGTTTTTT.

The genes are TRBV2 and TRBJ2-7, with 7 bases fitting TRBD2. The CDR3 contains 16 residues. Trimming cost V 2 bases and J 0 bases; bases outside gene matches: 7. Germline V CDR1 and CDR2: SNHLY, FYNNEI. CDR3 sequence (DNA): TGTGCCAGCAGTGAACTCCTAGCGGTGGACTCCTACGAGCAGTACTTC. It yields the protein CASSELLAVDSYEQYF.

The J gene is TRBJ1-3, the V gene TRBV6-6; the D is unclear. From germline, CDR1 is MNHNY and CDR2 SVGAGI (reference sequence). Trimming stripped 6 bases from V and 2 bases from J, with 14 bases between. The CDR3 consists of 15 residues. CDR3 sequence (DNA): TGTGCCAGCAGCTTTTCCCGACAACCTGGAAACACCATATATTTT. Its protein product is CASSFSRQPGNTIYF.

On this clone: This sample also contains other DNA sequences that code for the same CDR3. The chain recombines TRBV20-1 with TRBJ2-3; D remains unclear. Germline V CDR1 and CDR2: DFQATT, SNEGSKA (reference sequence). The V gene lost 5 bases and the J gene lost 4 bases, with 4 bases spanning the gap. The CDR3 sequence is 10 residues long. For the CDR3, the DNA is TGCAGTGCTGGAGCAGATACGCAGTATTTT. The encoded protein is CSAGADTQYF.

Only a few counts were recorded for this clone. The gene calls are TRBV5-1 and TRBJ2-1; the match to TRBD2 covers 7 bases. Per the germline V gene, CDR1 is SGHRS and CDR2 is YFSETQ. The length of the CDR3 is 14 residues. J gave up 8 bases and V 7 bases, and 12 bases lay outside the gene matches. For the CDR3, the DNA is TGCGCCAGCCAGCCCTACGCGGGAGCCGATGAGCAGTTCTTC. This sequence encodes CASQPYAGADEQFF.

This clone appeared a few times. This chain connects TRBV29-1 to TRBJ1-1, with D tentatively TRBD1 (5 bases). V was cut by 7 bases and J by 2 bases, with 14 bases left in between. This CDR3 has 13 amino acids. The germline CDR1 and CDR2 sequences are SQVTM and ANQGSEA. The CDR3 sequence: CSAIGTRNTEAFF. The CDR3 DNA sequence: TGCAGCGCGATCGGGACCCGTAACACTGAAGCTTTCTTT.

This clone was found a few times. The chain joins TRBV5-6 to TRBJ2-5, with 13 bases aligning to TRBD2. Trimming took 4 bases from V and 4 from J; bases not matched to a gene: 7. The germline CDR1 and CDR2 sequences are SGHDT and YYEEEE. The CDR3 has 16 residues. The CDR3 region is CASSRGLAGEGETQYF. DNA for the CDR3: TGTGCCAGCAGCCGCGGACTAGCGGGAGAGGGAGAGACCCAGTACTTC.

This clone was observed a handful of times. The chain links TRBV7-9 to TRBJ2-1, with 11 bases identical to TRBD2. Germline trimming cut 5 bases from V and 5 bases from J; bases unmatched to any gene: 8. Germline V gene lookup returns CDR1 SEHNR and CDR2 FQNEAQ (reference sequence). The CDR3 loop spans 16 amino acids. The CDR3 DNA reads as TGTGCCAGCAGCCCCATAGCGGGAGGGCCGAACAATGAGCAGTTCTTC. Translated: CASSPIAGGPNNEQFF.

CDR3 sequence (DNA): TGCGCCAGCAGTCAAACTCAGTCCCCCTACGAGCAGTACTTC. Translation gives CASSQTQSPYEQYF. V usage is TRBV23-1 and J usage is TRBJ2-7; D not resolved. TRBV23-1 is an ORF, with its function uncertain. The germline V and J ends were trimmed by 2 bases and 2 bases, with 10 bases remaining between them. The CDR3 contains 14 residues.

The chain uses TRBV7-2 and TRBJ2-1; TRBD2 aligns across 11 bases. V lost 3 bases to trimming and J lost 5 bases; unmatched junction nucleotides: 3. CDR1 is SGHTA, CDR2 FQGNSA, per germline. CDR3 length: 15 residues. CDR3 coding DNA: TGTGCCAGCAGCTTGACTAGCGGGAATGACAATGAGCAGTTCTTC. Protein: CASSLTSGNDNEQFF.

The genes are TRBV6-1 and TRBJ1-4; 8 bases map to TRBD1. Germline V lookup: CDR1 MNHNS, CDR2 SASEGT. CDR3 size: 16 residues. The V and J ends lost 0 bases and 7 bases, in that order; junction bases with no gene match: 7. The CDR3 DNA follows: TGTGCCAGCAGTGAAGCGGCACAGGGGGTGGGTGAAAAACTGTTTTTT. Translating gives CASSEAAQGVGEKLFF.

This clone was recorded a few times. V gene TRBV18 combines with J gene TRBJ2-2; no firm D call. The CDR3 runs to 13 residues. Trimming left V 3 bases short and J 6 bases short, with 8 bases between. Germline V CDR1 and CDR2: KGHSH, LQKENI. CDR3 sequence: CASSPRTSGELFF. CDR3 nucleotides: TGTGCCAGCTCACCGAGGACGTCCGGGGAGCTGTTTTTT.

DNA of the CDR3: TGTGCCAGCAGTTCCTCCTATGCGGGAGGGCCCTACAATGAGCAGTTCTTC. This encodes CASSSSYAGGPYNEQFF. This sequence joins TRBV27 and TRBJ2-1, with 9 nucleotides matching TRBD2. The CDR3 is made up of 17 amino acids. The germline V gene encodes CDR1 MNHEY and CDR2 SMNVEV (reference sequence). V lost 4 bases and J lost 2; bases outside the gene matches: 9.

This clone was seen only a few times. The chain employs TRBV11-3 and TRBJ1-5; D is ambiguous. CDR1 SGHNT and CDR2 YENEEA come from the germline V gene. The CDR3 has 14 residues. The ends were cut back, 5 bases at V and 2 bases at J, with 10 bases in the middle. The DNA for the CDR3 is TGTGCCAGCAGCCCGAAAAGTGGCAATCAGCCCCAGCATTTT. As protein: CASSPKSGNQPQHF.

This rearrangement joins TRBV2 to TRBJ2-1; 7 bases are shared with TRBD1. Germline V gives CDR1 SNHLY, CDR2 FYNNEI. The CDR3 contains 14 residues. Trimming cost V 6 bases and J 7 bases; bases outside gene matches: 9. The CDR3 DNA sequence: TGTGCCAGCAGCCCCGAGGGGACAGCGAATGAGCAGTTCTTC. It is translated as CASSPEGTANEQFF.

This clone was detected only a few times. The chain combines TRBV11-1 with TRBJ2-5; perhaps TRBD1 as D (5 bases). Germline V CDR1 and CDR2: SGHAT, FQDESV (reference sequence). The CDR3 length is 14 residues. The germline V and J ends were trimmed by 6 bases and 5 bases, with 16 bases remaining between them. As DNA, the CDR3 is TGTGCCAGCAGTCCTACAGGTCTCCGGGAGACCCAGTACTTC. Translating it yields CASSPTGLRETQYF.

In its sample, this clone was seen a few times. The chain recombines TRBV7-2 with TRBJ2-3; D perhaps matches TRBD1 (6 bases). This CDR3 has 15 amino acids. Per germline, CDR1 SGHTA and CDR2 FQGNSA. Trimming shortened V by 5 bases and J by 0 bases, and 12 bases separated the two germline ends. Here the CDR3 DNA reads TGTGCCAGCAGCGACCGCAGGGGTAGCACAGATACGCAGTATTTT. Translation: CASSDRRGSTDTQYF. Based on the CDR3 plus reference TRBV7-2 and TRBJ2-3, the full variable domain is GAGVSQSPSNKVTEKGKDVELRCDPISGHTALYWYRQSLGQGLEFLIYFQGNSAPDKSGLPSDRFSAERTGGSVSTLTIQRTQQEDSAVYLCASSDRRGSTDTQYFGPGTRLTVL.

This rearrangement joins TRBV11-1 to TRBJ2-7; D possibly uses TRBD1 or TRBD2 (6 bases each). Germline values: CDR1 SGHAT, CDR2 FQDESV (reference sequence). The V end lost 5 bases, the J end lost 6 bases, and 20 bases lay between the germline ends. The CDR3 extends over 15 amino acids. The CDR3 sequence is CASSRRGHINFEQYF. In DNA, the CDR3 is TGTGCCAGCAGCCGGAGGGGACACATAAATTTCGAGCAGTACTTC.

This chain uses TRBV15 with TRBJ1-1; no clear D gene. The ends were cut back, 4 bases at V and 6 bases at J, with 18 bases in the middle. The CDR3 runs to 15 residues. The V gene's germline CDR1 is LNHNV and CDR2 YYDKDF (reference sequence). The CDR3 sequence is CATSTAGGFFAEAFF. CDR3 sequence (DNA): TGTGCCACCAGCACCGCGGGTGGGTTCTTTGCTGAAGCTTTCTTT.

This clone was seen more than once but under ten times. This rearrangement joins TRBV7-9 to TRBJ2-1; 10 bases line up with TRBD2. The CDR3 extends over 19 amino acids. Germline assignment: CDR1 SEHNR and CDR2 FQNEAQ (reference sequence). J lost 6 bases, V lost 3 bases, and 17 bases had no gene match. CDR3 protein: CASSFPAPSSGRFSNEQFF. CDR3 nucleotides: TGTGCCAGCAGCTTCCCTGCCCCTTCTAGCGGGAGATTTAGCAATGAGCAGTTCTTC.

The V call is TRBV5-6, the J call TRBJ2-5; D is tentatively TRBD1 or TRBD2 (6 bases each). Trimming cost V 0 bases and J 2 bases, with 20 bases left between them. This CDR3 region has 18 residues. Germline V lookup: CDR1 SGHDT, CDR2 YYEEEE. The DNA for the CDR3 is TGTGCCAGCAGCTTGGTCGGGGGCTTCGGCGTACCACAAGAGACCCAGTACTTC. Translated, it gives CASSLVGGFGVPQETQYF.

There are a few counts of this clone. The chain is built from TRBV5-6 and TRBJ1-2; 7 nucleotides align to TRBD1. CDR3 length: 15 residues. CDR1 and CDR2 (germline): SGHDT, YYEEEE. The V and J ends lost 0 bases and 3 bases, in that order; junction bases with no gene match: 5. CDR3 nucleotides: TGTGCCAGCAGCTTGGTAGGGGGCGGTCACTATGGCTACACCTTC. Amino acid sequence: CASSLVGGGHYGYTF.

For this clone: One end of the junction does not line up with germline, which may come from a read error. The CDR3 region is CASSQDLRTLYEQYF. In DNA, the CDR3 is TGCGCCAGCAGCCAAGATCTCAGGACACTCTACGAGCAGTACTTC. V and J are TRBV7-2 and TRBJ2-7; tentatively, D is TRBD1 (5 bases). The CDR3 is 15 amino acids. Germline loops: CDR1 SGHTA, CDR2 FQGNSA.

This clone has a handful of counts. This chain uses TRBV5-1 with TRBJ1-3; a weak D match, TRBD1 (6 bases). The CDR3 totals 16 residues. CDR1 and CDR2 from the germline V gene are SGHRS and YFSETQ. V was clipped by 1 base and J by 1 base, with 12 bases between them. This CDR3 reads CASSLTWDTSGNTIYF. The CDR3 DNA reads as TGCGCCAGCAGCTTGACGTGGGACACTTCTGGAAACACCATATATTTT.

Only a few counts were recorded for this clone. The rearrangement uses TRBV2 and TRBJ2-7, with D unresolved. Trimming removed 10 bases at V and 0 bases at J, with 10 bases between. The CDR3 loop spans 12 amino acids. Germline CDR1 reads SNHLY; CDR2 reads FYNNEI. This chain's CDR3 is CATNRGSYEQYF. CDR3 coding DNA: TGTGCCACAAACAGAGGCTCCTACGAGCAGTACTTC.

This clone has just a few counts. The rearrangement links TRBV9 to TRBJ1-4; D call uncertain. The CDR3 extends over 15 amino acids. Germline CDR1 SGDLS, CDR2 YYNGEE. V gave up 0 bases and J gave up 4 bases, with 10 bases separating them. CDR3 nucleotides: TGTGCCAGCAGCGTAGGAGGGTACCATAATGAAAAACTGTTTTTT. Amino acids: CASSVGGYHNEKLFF. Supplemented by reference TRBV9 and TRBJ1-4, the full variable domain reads DSGVTQTPKHLITATGQRVTLRCSPRSGDLSVYWYQQSLDQGLQFLIQYYNGEERAKGNILERFSAQQFPDLHSELNLSSLELGDSALYFCASSVGGYHNEKLFFGSGTQLSVL.

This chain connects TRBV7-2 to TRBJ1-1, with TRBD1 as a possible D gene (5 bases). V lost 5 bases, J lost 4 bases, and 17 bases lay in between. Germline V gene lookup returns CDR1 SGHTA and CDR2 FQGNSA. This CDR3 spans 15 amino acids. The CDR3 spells CASSPNEGVGTEAFF. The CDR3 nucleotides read TGTGCCAGCAGCCCAAATGAAGGGGTTGGCACTGAAGCTTTCTTT.

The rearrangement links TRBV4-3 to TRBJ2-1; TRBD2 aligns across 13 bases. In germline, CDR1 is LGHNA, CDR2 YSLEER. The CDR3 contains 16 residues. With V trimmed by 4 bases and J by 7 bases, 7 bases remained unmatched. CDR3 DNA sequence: TGCGCCAGCAGCCGAGGACTAGCGGGAGTATGGAATGAGCAGTTCTTC. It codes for CASSRGLAGVWNEQFF.